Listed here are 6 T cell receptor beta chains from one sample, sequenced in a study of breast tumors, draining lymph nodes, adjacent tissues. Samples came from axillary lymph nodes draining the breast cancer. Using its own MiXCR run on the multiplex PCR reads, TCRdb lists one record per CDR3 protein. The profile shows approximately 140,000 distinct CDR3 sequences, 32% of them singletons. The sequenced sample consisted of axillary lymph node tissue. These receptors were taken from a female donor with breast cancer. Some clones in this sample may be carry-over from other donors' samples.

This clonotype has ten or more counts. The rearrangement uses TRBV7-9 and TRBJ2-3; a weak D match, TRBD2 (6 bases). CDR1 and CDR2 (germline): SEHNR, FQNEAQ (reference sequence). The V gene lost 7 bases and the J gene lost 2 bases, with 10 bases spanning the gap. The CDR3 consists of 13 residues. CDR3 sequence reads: CASIAGNTDTQYF. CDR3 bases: TGTGCCAGCATTGCGGGGAACACAGATACGCAGTATTTT.

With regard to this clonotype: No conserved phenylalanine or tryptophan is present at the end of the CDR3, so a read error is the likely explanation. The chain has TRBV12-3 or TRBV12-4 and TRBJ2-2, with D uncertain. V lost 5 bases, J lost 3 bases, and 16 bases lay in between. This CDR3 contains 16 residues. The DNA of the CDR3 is TGTGCCAGCAGTCCTACAAGGTGGGAAGACACCGGGGAGCTGTTTTCT. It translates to CASSPTRWEDTGELFS.

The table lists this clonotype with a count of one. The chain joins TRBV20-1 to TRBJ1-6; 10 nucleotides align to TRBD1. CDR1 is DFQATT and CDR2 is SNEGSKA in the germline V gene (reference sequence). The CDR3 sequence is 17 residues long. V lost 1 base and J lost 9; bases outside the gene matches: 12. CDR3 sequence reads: CSARGRTGGASRSPLHF. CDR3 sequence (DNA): TGCAGTGCTAGAGGTCGGACAGGGGGTGCCTCGCGTTCACCCCTCCACTTT.

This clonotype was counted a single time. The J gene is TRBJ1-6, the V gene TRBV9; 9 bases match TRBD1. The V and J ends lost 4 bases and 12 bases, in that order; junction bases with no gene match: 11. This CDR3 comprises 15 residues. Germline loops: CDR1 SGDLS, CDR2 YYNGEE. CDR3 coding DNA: TGTGCCAGCAGCCCTCACCCCGGGACAGGGCAACCCCTCCACTTT. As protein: CASSPHPGTGQPLHF.

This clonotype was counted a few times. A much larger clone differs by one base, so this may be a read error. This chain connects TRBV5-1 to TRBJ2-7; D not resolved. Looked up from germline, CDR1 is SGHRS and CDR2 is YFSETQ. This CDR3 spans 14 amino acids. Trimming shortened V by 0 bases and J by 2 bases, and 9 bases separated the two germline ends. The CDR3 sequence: CASSLERVTYEQYF. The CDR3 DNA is TGCGCCAGCAGCTTGGAGCGCGTAACCTACGAGCAGTACTTC.

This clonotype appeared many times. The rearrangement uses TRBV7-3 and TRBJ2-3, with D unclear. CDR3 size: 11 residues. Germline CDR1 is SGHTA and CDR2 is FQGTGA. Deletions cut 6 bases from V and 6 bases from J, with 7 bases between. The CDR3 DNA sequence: TGTGCCAGCAGGGAAGGGGATACGCAGTATTTT. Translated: CASREGDTQYF.